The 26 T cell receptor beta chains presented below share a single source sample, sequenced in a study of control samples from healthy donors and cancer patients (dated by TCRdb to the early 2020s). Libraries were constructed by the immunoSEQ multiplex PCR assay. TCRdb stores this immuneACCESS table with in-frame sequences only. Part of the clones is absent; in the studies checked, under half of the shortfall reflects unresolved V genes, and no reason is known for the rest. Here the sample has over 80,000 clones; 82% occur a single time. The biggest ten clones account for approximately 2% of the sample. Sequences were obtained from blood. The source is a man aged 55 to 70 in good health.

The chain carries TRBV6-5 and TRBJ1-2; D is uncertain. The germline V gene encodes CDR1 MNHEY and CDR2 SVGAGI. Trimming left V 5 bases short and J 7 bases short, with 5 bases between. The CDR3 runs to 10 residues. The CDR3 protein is CASSSVGYTF. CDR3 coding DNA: TGTGCCAGCAGTAGCGTTGGCTACACCTTC.

CDR3 protein: CASSLEFRDRDTQYF. CDR3 nucleotide sequence: TGTGCCAGCAGCTTAGAATTCCGGGACAGAGATACGCAGTATTTT. The chain employs TRBV7-2 and TRBJ2-3; 7 bases are a match to TRBD1. The CDR3 has 15 residues. V gave up 1 base and J gave up 5 bases; unmatched junction bases: 6. Germline CDR1 is SGHTA and CDR2 is FQGNSA.

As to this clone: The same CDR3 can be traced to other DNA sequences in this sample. DNA for the CDR3: TGTGCCAGCCAAAGGACGGGGGGAGGCTACACCTTC. Amino acids: CASQRTGGGYTF. The chain is built from TRBV19 and TRBJ1-2; maybe TRBD1 (5 bases). Trimming left V 9 bases short and J 8 bases short, with 16 bases between. This CDR3 region has 12 residues. CDR1 LNHDA and CDR2 SQIVND come from the germline V gene (reference sequence). Together with reference TRBV19 and TRBJ1-2, the CDR3 gives the full variable domain: DGGITQSPKYLFRKEGQNVTLSCEQNLNHDAMYWYRQDPGQGLRLIYYSQIVNDFQKGDIAEGYSVSREKKESFPLTVTSAQKNPTAFYLCASQRTGGGYTFGSGTRLTVV.

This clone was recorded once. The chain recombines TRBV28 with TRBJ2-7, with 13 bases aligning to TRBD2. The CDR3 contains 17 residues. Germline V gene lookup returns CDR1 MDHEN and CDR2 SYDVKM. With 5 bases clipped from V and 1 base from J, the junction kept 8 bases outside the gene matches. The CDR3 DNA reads TGTGCCAGCAGTATCAGGACTAGCGGGAGTTCATCCTACGAGCAGTACTTC. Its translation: CASSIRTSGSSSYEQYF.

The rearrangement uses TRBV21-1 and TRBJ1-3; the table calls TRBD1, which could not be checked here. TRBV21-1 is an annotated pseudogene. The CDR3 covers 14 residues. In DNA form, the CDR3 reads TGTGCCAGCAGCAAAGGGACAGGGGGAAACACCATATATTTT. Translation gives CASSKGTGGNTIYF.

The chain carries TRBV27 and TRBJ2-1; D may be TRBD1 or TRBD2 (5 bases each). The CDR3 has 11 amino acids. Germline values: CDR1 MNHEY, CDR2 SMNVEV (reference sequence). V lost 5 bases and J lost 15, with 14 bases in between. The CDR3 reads CASSTRDQRFF. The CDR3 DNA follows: TGTGCCAGCAGTACCCGGGACCAGCGGTTCTTC.

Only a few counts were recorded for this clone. The CDR3 loop is CAWSPRLLGYTF. The DNA of the CDR3 is TGTGCCTGGAGTCCTCGACTCTTAGGCTACACCTTC. The V and J genes are TRBV30 and TRBJ1-2; D remains unclear. V shed 2 bases and J shed 8 bases, with 12 bases lying between them. The CDR3 length is 12 residues. The germline V gene encodes CDR1 GTSNPN and CDR2 SVGIG (reference sequence).

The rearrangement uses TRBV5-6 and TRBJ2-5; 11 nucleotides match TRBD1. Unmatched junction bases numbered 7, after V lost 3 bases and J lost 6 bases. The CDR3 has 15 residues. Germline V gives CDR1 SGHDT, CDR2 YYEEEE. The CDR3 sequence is CASSSAGTGGKTQYF. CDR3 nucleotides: TGTGCCAGCAGCTCCGCCGGGACAGGGGGGAAGACCCAGTACTTC.

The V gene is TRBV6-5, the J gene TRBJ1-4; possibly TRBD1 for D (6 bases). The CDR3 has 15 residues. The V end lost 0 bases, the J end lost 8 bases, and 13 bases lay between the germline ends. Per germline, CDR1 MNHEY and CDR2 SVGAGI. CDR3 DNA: TGTGCCAGCAGTTACTCGACGGGGGGGGGCGAAAAACTGTTTTTT. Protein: CASSYSTGGGEKLFF.

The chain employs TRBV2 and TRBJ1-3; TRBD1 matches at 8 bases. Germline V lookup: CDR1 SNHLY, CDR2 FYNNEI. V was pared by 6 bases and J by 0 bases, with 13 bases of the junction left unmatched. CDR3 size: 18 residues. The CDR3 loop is CASSEGQALEPSGNTIYF. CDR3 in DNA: TGTGCCAGCAGCGAGGGACAGGCGCTAGAACCCTCTGGAAACACCATATATTTT.

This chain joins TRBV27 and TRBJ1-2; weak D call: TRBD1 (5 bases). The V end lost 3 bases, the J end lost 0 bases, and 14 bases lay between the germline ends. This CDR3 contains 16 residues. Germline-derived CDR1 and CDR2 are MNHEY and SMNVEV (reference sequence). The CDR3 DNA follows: TGTGCCAGCAGTTTGATGTGGGGGGACTCTAACTATGGCTACACCTTC. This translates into CASSLMWGDSNYGYTF.

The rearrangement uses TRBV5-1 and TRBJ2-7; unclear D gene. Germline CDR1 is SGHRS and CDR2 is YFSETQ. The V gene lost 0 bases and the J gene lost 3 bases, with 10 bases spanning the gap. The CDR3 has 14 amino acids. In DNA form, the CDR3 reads TGCGCCAGCAGCTTGGAGACTGCTTACTACGAGCAGTACTTC. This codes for CASSLETAYYEQYF.

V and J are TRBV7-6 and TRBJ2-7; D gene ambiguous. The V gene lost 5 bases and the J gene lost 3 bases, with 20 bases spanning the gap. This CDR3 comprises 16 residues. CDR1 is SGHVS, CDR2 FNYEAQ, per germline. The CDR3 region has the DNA TGTGCCAGCAGCCGCTTTAGCAGAGGCCTTGACTACGAGCAGTACTTC. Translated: CASSRFSRGLDYEQYF.

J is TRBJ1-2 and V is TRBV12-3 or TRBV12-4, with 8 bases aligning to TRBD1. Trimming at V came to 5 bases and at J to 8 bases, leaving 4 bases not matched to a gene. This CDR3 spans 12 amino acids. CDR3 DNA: TGTGCCAGCAGTACAGGGGGTAGGGGCTACACCTTC. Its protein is CASSTGGRGYTF.

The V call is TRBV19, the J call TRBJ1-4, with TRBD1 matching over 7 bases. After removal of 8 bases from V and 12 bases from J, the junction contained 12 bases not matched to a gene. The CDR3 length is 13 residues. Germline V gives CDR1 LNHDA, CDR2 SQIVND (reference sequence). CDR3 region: CASGDRGQLELFF. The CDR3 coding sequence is TGTGCCAGTGGGGACAGAGGGCAATTAGAACTGTTTTTT.

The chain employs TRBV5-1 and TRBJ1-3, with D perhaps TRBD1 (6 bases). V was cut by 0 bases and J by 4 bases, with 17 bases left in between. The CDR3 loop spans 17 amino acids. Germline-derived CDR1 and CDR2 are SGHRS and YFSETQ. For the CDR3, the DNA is TGCGCCAGCAGCTTGGCCCCAACAGGGACCTGGGGAAACACCATATATTTT. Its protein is CASSLAPTGTWGNTIYF.

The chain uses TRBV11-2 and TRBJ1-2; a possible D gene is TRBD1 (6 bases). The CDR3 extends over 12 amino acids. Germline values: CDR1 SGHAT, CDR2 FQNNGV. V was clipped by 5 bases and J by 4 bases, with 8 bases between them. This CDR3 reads CASSQDSYGYTF. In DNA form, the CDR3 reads TGTGCCAGCAGCCAGGACAGCTATGGCTACACCTTC. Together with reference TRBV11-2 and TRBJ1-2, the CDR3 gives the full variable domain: EAGVAQSPRYKIIEKRQSVAFWCNPISGHATLYWYQQILGQGPKLLIQFQNNGVVDDSQLPKDRFSAERLKGVDSTLKIQPAKLEDSAVYLCASSQDSYGYTFGSGTRLTVV.

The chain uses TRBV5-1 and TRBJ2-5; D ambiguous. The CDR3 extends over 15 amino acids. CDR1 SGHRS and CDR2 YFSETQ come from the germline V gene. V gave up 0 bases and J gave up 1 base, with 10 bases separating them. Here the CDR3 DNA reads TGCGCCAGCAGCTTGGTCGGGCAGTCCCAAGAGACCCAGTACTTC. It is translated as CASSLVGQSQETQYF. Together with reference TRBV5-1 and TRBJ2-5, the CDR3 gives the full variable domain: KAGVTQTPRYLIKTRGQQVTLSCSPISGHRSVSWYQQTPGQGLQFLFEYFSETQRNKGNFPGRFSGRQFSNSRSEMNVSTLELGDSALYLCASSLVGQSQETQYFGPGTRLLVL.

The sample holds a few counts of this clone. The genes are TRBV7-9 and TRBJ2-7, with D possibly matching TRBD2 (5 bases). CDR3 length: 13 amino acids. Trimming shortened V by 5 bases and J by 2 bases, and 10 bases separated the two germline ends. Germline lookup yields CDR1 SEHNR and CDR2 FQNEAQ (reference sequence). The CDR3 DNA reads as TGTGCCAGCAGCAAAGAGGGAGCCTACGAGCAGTACTTC. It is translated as CASSKEGAYEQYF.

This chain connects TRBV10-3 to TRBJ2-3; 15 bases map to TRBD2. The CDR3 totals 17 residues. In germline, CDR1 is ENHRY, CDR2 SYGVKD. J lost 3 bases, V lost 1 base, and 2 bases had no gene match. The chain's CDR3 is CAISEWTSGGATDTQYF. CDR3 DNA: TGTGCCATCAGTGAGTGGACTAGCGGGGGGGCGACAGATACGCAGTATTTT.

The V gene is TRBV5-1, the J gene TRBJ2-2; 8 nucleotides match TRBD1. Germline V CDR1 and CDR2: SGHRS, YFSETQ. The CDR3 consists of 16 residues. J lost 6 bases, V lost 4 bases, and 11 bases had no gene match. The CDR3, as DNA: TGCGCCAGCAGCCCTATCGGACAGGGCGGCGCCGGGGAGCTGTTTTTT. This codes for CASSPIGQGGAGELFF.

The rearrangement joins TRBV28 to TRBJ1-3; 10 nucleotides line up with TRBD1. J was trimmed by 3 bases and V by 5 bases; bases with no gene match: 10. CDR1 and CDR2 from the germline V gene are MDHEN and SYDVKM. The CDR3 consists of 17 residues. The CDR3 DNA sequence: TGTGCCAGCAGTGACCAGGACAGGGGGTGGGTTGGAAACACCATATATTTT. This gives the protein CASSDQDRGWVGNTIYF.

The CDR3 DNA reads TGTGCCTGGACTCGGCCGTGGGGGCGAGACACTGAAGCTTTCTTT. It codes for CAWTRPWGRDTEAFF. V and J are TRBV30 and TRBJ1-1; TRBD1 is a possible D gene (6 bases). This CDR3 spans 15 amino acids. Trimming removed 4 bases at V and 3 bases at J, with 18 bases between. The germline V gene has CDR1 GTSNPN and CDR2 SVGIG (reference sequence).

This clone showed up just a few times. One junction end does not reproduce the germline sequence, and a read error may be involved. The CDR3 loop is CASSLDRLSEAFF. For the CDR3, the DNA is TGTGCCAGCAGTTTGGACAGGTTGTCTGAAGCTTTCTTT. V usage is TRBV5-5 and J usage is TRBJ1-1, with 7 bases fitting TRBD1. The CDR3 length is 13 residues. Germline CDR1 reads SGHKS; CDR2 reads YYEKEE (reference sequence).

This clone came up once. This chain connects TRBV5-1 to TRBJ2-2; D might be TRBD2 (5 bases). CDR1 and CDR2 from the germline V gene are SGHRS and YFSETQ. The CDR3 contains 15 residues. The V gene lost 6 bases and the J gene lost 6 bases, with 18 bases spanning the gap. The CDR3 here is CASTEGSLSAGELFF. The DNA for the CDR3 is TGCGCCAGCACAGAGGGCTCCCTCTCTGCCGGGGAGCTGTTTTTT.

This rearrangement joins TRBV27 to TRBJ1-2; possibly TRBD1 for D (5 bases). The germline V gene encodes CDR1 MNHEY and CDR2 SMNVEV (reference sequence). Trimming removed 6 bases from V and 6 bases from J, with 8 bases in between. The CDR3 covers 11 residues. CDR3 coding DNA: TGTGCCAGCAGCCCAGGGAATGGCTACACCTTC. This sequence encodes CASSPGNGYTF.